The source of this T cell receptor (beta chain) is a study of blood T cell repertoires in COVID-19 (dated by TCRdb to the early 2020s). In terms of the full investigation: Samples covering the acute and convalescent phases of COVID-19 were provided by collaborators in the United States, Italy and Spain. The material from the prospective study consisted of cDNA or gDNA derived from T cells, B-cell-depleted T cells, or PBMCs. The dataset comprised deeply sampled blood TCRbeta repertoires from subjects exposed to, actively infected with, or recovered from COVID-19. The repertoires were released in a freely available public database meant as a resource for research on the immune response to SARS-CoV-2. Samples came from the ongoing ImmuneRACE study (first 160 participants) plus 1,254 subjects from 6 global collaborators. Sample metadata almost always included a de-identified subject ID, COVID-19 status, age in years and sex. HLA class I and class II types, where available, came from metadata supplied by the sample provider rather than from assay-based typing.

The immunoSEQ Assay, a bias-controlled multiplex PCR, was used to amplify TCRbeta CDR3 regions from genomic DNA. The paper's data handling went like this. The number of nucleated cells in each sample was estimated by amplification of reference gene primers within the assay. To quantify the absolute abundance of each unique TCRbeta CDR3 rearrangement, sequence reads were collapsed and filtered. For each sample, productive Simpson clonality was calculated as the square root of Simpson's diversity index over productive rearrangements. TCRdb carries this immuneACCESS record with in-frame sequences only. Its versions omit some clonotypes, under half of them owing to an unresolved V gene in the studies checked, with the rest unexplained. Clone size and the V and J calls come from that table; the DNA yielded D and trimming. The sample table shows 210,000 or so clones, and approximately 84% are seen once. The ten most abundant clones make up 1.5% to 2% of the sample.

The CDR3 holds 14 amino acids from the cysteine to the phenylalanine. Only CDR3 DNA remains: 42 bases, in frame from the first base. V has 8 bases trimmed and J has 2 bases trimmed; junction bases matching no gene number 6. Taken from the germline V gene (reference sequence), the CDR1 and CDR2 loops are MNHEY and SMNVEV. Study-wide findings and limitations: Clinical and demographic metadata were provided uncurated, with the amount varying by source and participant.

As to this clone: The target of this receptor is not known. Base qualities are not recorded, but no much larger clone differs from it by a single base.

Each collaborating institution followed its own protocols to collect whole blood in K2EDTA tubes. For TCRbeta analysis, collaborator samples were shipped as frozen whole blood, as isolated PBMCs, or as DNA extracted from either sample type. This sequence uses TRBV27 and TRBJ2-3, with TRBD1 matching 8 junction bases. The clonotype was recovered from a man aged 35 to 55 with active or convalescent COVID-19. The material sequenced was peripheral blood. The CDR3 amino acid sequence is: CASGRGRFTDTQYF. The bases read TGTGCCAGCGGCAGGGGGCGCTTCACAGATACGCAGTATTTT.